These 5 T cell receptor beta chains were all obtained from the same sample, sequenced in a study of blood T cell repertoires in COVID-19. The data were produced by immunoSEQ multiplex PCR, yet TCRdb's version contains in-frame clones alone and is incomplete. The table has some 97,000 clones, 80% to 95% seen once. The sequenced sample consisted of peripheral blood. Receptors originate from a man between 65 and 79 years old with acute or convalescent COVID-19.

The rearrangement uses TRBV6-5 and TRBJ1-1, with 7 bases fitting TRBD1. CDR1 and CDR2 from the germline V gene are MNHEY and SVGAGI. The CDR3 totals 15 residues. The trim removed 6 bases at V and 2 bases at J, leaving 9 bases unmatched. CDR3 in amino acids: CASSYTQGRNTEAFF. In DNA, the CDR3 is TGTGCCAGCAGCTATACACAGGGGAGAAACACTGAAGCTTTCTTT.

This rearrangement joins TRBV11-2 to TRBJ1-2, with D possibly matching TRBD1 (5 bases). Germline CDR1 and CDR2: SGHAT and FQNNGV. This CDR3 has 15 amino acids. V lost 5 bases and J lost 4, with 17 bases in between. The CDR3 protein is CASSPGHGRSYGYTF. Here the CDR3 DNA reads TGTGCCAGCAGCCCTGGACACGGTCGATCCTATGGCTACACCTTC.

The chain combines TRBV7-8 with TRBJ2-3; D is ambiguous. CDR1 and CDR2 from the germline V gene are SGHVS and FQNEAQ. This CDR3 region has 14 residues. V lost 2 bases and J 2 bases, leaving 8 bases between the germline ends. In nucleotides, the CDR3 is TGTGCCAGCAGCTTAAATACTAACACAGATACGCAGTATTTT. Its protein is CASSLNTNTDTQYF.

The chain couples TRBV5-4 to TRBJ2-7, with D perhaps matching TRBD2 (6 bases). In germline, CDR1 is SGHNT, CDR2 YYREEE (reference sequence). The CDR3 runs to 14 residues. Trimming took off 2 bases at V and 6 bases at J, with 15 bases between the two ends. In nucleotides, the CDR3 is TGTGCCAGCAGCTTCGGGAGTACGATGAGCGAGCAGTACTTC. Translated: CASSFGSTMSEQYF.

The chain combines TRBV7-9 with TRBJ2-1; weak D call: TRBD1 (6 bases). With 6 bases removed from V and 7 bases from J, the gap between germline ends came to 13 bases. There are 13 residues in the CDR3. Germline values: CDR1 SEHNR, CDR2 FQNEAQ (reference sequence). CDR3 DNA: TGTGCCAGCAGAAAAGGGGGAGAAAATGAGCAGTTCTTC. Amino acids: CASRKGGENEQFF.